A single sample is the source of the 5 T cell receptor beta chains below, sequenced in a study of Tregs in tolerant kidney transplant recipients. The repertoire was sequenced with immunoSEQ multiplex PCR; TCRdb's copy has only in-frame clones and lacks some. The sample includes 98,000 or so clones, nearly 90% seen only once; the top ten take roughly 0.31%. Sequenced here: CD4+ T cells from blood, sampled before the transplant. These receptors originate from a human donor who received a combined kidney and bone marrow transplant.

The rearrangement links TRBV19 to TRBJ2-3; D is unresolved. The germline gives CDR1 LNHDA, CDR2 SQIVND (reference sequence). The V and J ends lost 5 bases and 3 bases respectively, with 6 bases between them. The CDR3 contains 12 residues. CDR3: CASSPYTDTQYF. CDR3 bases: TGTGCCAGTAGTCCCTATACAGATACGCAGTATTTT.

The rearrangement uses TRBV14 and TRBJ2-7; TRBD1 matches 7 bases. With 6 bases clipped from V and 3 bases from J, the junction kept 11 bases outside the gene matches. The CDR3 has 15 amino acids. Germline lookup yields CDR1 SGHDN and CDR2 FVKESK. Here the CDR3 reads CASSLRGQIGYEQYF. The CDR3 region has the DNA TGTGCCAGCAGTCTCCGGGGACAGATCGGCTACGAGCAGTACTTC.

The chain links TRBV19 to TRBJ2-1; 8 positions agree with TRBD2. Germline lookup yields CDR1 LNHDA and CDR2 SQIVND (reference sequence). After removal of 5 bases from V and 0 bases from J, the junction contained 12 bases not matched to a gene. The CDR3 runs 18 residues. CDR3 coding DNA: TGTGCCAGTAGTGCCCGGGATAGCGGGAAGAGCTCCTACAATGAGCAGTTCTTC. As protein: CASSARDSGKSSYNEQFF.

The sample holds a few counts of this clone. In DNA form, the CDR3 reads TGTGCCAGCCTAAGGGGATACACCGGGGAGCTGTTTTTT. It translates to CASLRGYTGELFF. The V gene is TRBV19, the J gene TRBJ2-2; possibly TRBD1 for D (5 bases). The CDR3 is 13 residues long. Trimming shortened V by 9 bases and J by 3 bases, and 11 bases separated the two germline ends. Germline V lookup: CDR1 LNHDA, CDR2 SQIVND (reference sequence).

The gene calls are TRBV7-2 and TRBJ2-3, with TRBD1 matching over 7 bases. Germline V gene data show CDR1 as SGHTA and CDR2 as FQGNSA. Trimming took 5 bases from V and 1 from J; bases not matched to a gene: 9. The CDR3 runs to 16 residues. In nucleotides, the CDR3 is TGTGCCAGCAGCCTGTACAGGGGCGCGGGCACAGATACGCAGTATTTT. The encoded protein is CASSLYRGAGTDTQYF.